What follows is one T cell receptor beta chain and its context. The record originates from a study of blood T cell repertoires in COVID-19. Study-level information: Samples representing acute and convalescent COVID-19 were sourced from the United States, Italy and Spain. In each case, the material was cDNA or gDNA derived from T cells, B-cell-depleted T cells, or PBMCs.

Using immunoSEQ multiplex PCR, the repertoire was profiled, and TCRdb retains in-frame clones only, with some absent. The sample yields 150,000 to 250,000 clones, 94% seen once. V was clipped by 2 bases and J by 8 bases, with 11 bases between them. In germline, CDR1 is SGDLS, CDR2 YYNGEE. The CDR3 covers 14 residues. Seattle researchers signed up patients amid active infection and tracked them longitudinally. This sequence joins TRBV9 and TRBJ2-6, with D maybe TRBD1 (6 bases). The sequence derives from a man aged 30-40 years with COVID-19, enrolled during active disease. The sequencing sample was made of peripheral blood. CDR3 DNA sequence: TGTGCCAGCAGCGTTGGGACAAGGACCAACGTCCTGACTTTC. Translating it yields CASSVGTRTNVLTF.